This TCR beta chain came from a study of T cells in Graves' hyperthyroidism and ophthalmopathy. This CDR3 has 14 amino acids. Germline V gene sequence: CDR1 SGHRS, CDR2 YFSETQ. Graves' hyperthyroidism was deemed stable given no ophthalmopathy progression within 18 months. Newly diagnosed patients aged 18 to 65 had hyperthyroidism of under 2 months' duration. Uncontrolled infection, other autoimmune disease, pregnancy or lactation led to exclusion. The diagnoses drew upon clinical symptoms, serum thyroxine and TRAb, thyroid ultrasound and orbital computed tomography. Note on this clonotype: This may come from a read error, since a much larger clone is one base off.

Amplified TCR beta CDR3 regions came from RNA transcripts. First-round RT-PCR of the TCR CDR3 relied on the HTBI primer set. A single record per CDR3 protein comes from TCRdb applying MiXCR to the multiplex PCR reads. The data show some 620,000 distinct CDR3 sequences, 16% seen once. The sequenced sample was blood. The TCR sequence derives from a woman aged 25 to 39 with Graves' hyperthyroidism. V gene TRBV5-1 combines with J gene TRBJ2-7; D is undetermined. CDR3 region: CASSSYQDSYKQYF. Here the CDR3 DNA reads TGCGCCAGCAGCTCCTACCAAGACTCCTACAAGCAGTACTTC. Variable domain in full (rest from reference TRBV5-1 and TRBJ2-7): KAGVTQTPRYLIKTRGQQVTLSCSPISGHRSVSWYQQTPGQGLQFLFEYFSETQRNKGNFPGRFSGRQFSNSRSEMNVSTLELGDSALYLCASSSYQDSYKQYFGPGTRLTVT.